These 26 T cell receptor beta chains share one sample of origin, sequenced in a study of cytomegalovirus exposure and HLA in healthy donors. Researchers ran the PCR with 60 Vbeta and 13 Jbeta primers. The data were produced by immunoSEQ multiplex PCR, yet TCRdb's version contains in-frame clones alone and is incomplete. The table lists roughly 170,000 clones, over 60% of them singletons. Sequencing was carried out using PBMCs. The source of these receptors is a girl aged 10-17 years in good health and CMV-seronegative.

This clone was seen more than once but under ten times. This rearrangement joins TRBV6-5 to TRBJ1-2; the match to TRBD1 covers 8 bases. V lost 2 bases and J lost 1; bases outside the gene matches: 3. The CDR3 extends over 15 amino acids. Germline V gene sequence: CDR1 MNHEY, CDR2 SVGAGI. CDR3 in amino acids: CASSYRTGINYGYTF. The CDR3 nucleotides are TGTGCCAGCAGTTACAGGACAGGGATTAACTATGGCTACACCTTC.

This chain connects TRBV4-1 to TRBJ2-4, with D perhaps TRBD1 (5 bases). The CDR3 covers 17 residues. The V end lost 1 base, the J end lost 2 bases, and 15 bases lay between the germline ends. The V gene's germline CDR1 is MGHRA and CDR2 YSYEKL. The CDR3 sequence is CASSQVRLGDPKNIQYF. The CDR3 nucleotides are TGCGCCAGCAGCCAAGTAAGGTTAGGGGATCCCAAAAACATTCAGTACTTC.

This clone was counted only a few times. V gene TRBV5-1 combines with J gene TRBJ1-2; the D gene is possibly TRBD1 (5 bases). Germline loops: CDR1 SGHRS, CDR2 YFSETQ. This CDR3 has 14 amino acids. Trimming cost V 5 bases and J 3 bases, with 14 bases left between them. The CDR3 DNA reads as TGCGCCAGCAGAGGAAACGCGGGGGACTATGGCTACACCTTC. Its protein is CASRGNAGDYGYTF.

The chain uses TRBV18 and TRBJ1-5; perhaps TRBD1 as D (5 bases). V shed 3 bases and J shed 1 base, with 7 bases lying between them. CDR1 is KGHSH, CDR2 LQKENI, per germline. The length of the CDR3 is 14 residues. CDR3 sequence (DNA): TGTGCCAGCTCACCTCAGGGAAGCAATCAGCCCCAGCATTTT. Encoded protein: CASSPQGSNQPQHF.

The J gene is TRBJ1-5, the V gene TRBV9; 7 bases line up with TRBD1. Germline V gene data show CDR1 as SGDLS and CDR2 as YYNGEE. Unmatched junction bases numbered 8, after V lost 0 bases and J lost 5 bases. The CDR3 is made up of 16 amino acids. The CDR3 is CASSVGGGSADQPQHF. The CDR3 region has the DNA TGTGCCAGCAGCGTAGGAGGGGGCAGCGCCGATCAGCCCCAGCATTTT. Full variable domain (outside the CDR3, taken from reference TRBV9 and TRBJ1-5): DSGVTQTPKHLITATGQRVTLRCSPRSGDLSVYWYQQSLDQGLQFLIQYYNGEERAKGNILERFSAQQFPDLHSELNLSSLELGDSALYFCASSVGGGSADQPQHFGDGTRLSIL.

V and J are TRBV5-8 and TRBJ1-2; no firm D call. The germline CDR1 and CDR2 sequences are SGHTS and YDEGEE. The V end was cut by 4 bases, the J end by 2 bases, with 9 bases between. The CDR3 consists of 13 residues. CDR3 region: CASSDTPNYGYTF. As DNA, the CDR3 is TGTGCCAGCAGCGACACCCCGAACTATGGCTACACCTTC.

The CDR3 sequence is CASSEPSAQHF. The CDR3, as DNA: TGTGCCAGCAGTGAACCGTCGGCCCAGCATTTT. The rearrangement links TRBV6-1 to TRBJ1-5; D gene ambiguous. This CDR3 region has 11 residues. Trimming shortened V by 2 bases and J by 11 bases, and 7 bases separated the two germline ends. Germline loops: CDR1 MNHNS, CDR2 SASEGT.

The chain uses TRBV5-1 and TRBJ2-3; the D gene is possibly TRBD2 (6 bases). Trimming shortened V by 0 bases and J by 2 bases, and 10 bases separated the two germline ends. The CDR3 is made up of 15 amino acids. Germline loops: CDR1 SGHRS, CDR2 YFSETQ. In DNA, the CDR3 is TGCGCCAGCAGCTTGGCCGCGGGGACCACAGATACGCAGTATTTT. It specifies CASSLAAGTTDTQYF.

The table lists this clone with a count of one. CDR3 DNA sequence: TGTGCCAGCAGCTTTAGTACCGGGGAGCTGTTTTTT. As protein: CASSFSTGELFF. The V gene is TRBV7-7, the J gene TRBJ2-2, with no clear D. Germline CDR1 is SSHAT and CDR2 is FNYEAQ (reference sequence). Trimming shortened V by 3 bases and J by 5 bases, and 4 bases separated the two germline ends. CDR3 size: 12 residues.

In this sample, this clone turned up a few times. The rearrangement uses TRBV7-6 and TRBJ1-4; D is undetermined. The CDR3 totals 15 residues. In germline, CDR1 is SGHVS, CDR2 FNYEAQ. With 5 bases removed from V and 1 base from J, the gap between germline ends came to 11 bases. The chain's CDR3 is CASSPEAITNEKLFF. DNA of the CDR3: TGTGCCAGCAGCCCAGAGGCAATAACTAATGAAAAACTGTTTTTT.

This sequence joins TRBV2 and TRBJ1-1; 9 nucleotides line up with TRBD1. Trimming took 6 bases from V and 4 from J; bases not matched to a gene: 6. Germline V CDR1 and CDR2: SNHLY, FYNNEI. CDR3 length: 14 residues. The CDR3: CASRETGGSTEAFF. CDR3 coding DNA: TGTGCCAGCAGGGAGACAGGGGGAAGCACTGAAGCTTTCTTT.

The chain couples TRBV5-4 to TRBJ2-5; D is possibly TRBD1 (6 bases). Germline lookup yields CDR1 SGHNT and CDR2 YYREEE (reference sequence). The length of the CDR3 is 16 residues. V lost 4 bases to trimming and J lost 1 base, with 17 bases between them. The CDR3 nucleotides are TGTGCCAGCAGCAGGGATGCGGACAGTACCCAAGAGACCCAGTACTTC. Its translation is CASSRDADSTQETQYF.

The J gene is TRBJ1-6, the V gene TRBV27; TRBD1 might be the D (5 bases). This CDR3 contains 16 residues. Between the trimmed V and J ends, which lost 6 bases and 9 bases, there was a span of 21 bases. Per the germline V gene, CDR1 is MNHEY and CDR2 is SMNVEV (reference sequence). CDR3 amino acids: CASSSSTRVSFSPLHF. DNA for the CDR3: TGTGCCAGCAGCTCATCCACCAGGGTGTCCTTTTCACCCCTCCACTTT.

This chain connects TRBV5-1 to TRBJ1-1; 7 bases match TRBD1. The ends lost 3 bases at V and 1 base at J; junction bases unmatched: 6. Germline V lookup: CDR1 SGHRS, CDR2 YFSETQ. This CDR3 region has 15 residues. The CDR3 loop is CASSSDRVGNTEAFF. The CDR3 nucleotides are TGCGCCAGCAGCTCTGACAGGGTGGGGAACACTGAAGCTTTCTTT.

CDR3 coding DNA: TGCGCCAGCAGCTTTACGACTTCGCGCAGCGGGGAGCTGTTTTTT. Its protein is CASSFTTSRSGELFF. The V and J genes are TRBV5-1 and TRBJ2-2, with D unclear. With 2 bases removed from V and 7 bases from J, the gap between germline ends came to 15 bases. Germline CDR1 SGHRS, CDR2 YFSETQ. CDR3 length equals 15 residues.

This chain uses TRBV2 with TRBJ1-5; possibly TRBD1 for D (5 bases). The V gene's germline CDR1 is SNHLY and CDR2 FYNNEI. This CDR3 spans 15 amino acids. V was clipped by 5 bases and J by 1 base, with 12 bases between them. The DNA of the CDR3 is TGTGCCAGCAGTAGGGGCCAGGCAAGCAATCAGCCCCAGCATTTT. Encoded protein: CASSRGQASNQPQHF.

This rearrangement joins TRBV9 to TRBJ2-3; 8 nucleotides match TRBD2. The germline CDR1 and CDR2 sequences are SGDLS and YYNGEE. Losses at the gene ends were 0 bases for V and 6 bases for J; bases not matched to a gene: 6. The CDR3 consists of 15 residues. The CDR3 here is CASSVVGRGDDTQYF. The CDR3 nucleotides are TGTGCCAGCAGCGTAGTGGGGCGGGGGGACGATACGCAGTATTTT.

A remark on this clone: The junction differs from germline at one of its ends, possibly a read error. The chain uses TRBV6-5 and TRBJ2-5; D is perhaps TRBD2 (6 bases). Germline lookup yields CDR1 MNHEY and CDR2 SVGAGI. The CDR3 sequence is 15 residues long. The CDR3 is CASNARGMYQETQYF. CDR3 DNA: TGTGCAAGCAATGCGCGGGGAATGTACCAAGAGACCCAGTACTTC.

This clone was observed once. The chain has TRBV28 and TRBJ2-7, with 9 nucleotides matching TRBD2. With V trimmed by 5 bases and J by 4 bases, 6 bases remained unmatched. CDR1 and CDR2 (germline): MDHEN, SYDVKM. The CDR3 extends over 14 amino acids. The CDR3 region has the DNA TGTGCCAGCAGTGGGACTAGCCAAACTTACGAGCAGTACTTC. Protein sequence: CASSGTSQTYEQYF. The full variable domain, in which reference TRBV28 and TRBJ2-7 provide the parts outside the CDR3, is DVKVTQSSRYLVKRTGEKVFLECVQDMDHENMFWYRQDPGLGLRLIYFSYDVKMKEKGDIPEGYSVSREKKERFSLILESASTNQTSMYLCASSGTSQTYEQYFGPGTRLTVT.

The CDR3 loop is CASSYLTGTGNTIYF. The CDR3 nucleotides are TGTGCCAGCAGTTACCTGACAGGGACTGGAAACACCATATATTTT. This chain connects TRBV6-7 to TRBJ1-3; 7 bases match TRBD1. TRBV6-7 is annotated as an ORF whose role is uncertain. This CDR3 comprises 15 residues. J gave up 2 bases and V 2 bases, and 3 bases lay outside the gene matches.

The V gene is TRBV6-5, the J gene TRBJ2-7, with 7 bases that match TRBD1. Germline V gene lookup returns CDR1 MNHEY and CDR2 SVGAGI. Losses at the gene ends were 6 bases for V and 4 bases for J; bases not matched to a gene: 6. This CDR3 region has 13 residues. The CDR3: CASRPRGRYEQYF. In DNA form, the CDR3 reads TGTGCCAGCAGGCCAAGGGGGCGGTACGAGCAGTACTTC.

The chain recombines TRBV7-9 with TRBJ2-2, with 11 bases that match TRBD1. Germline trimming cut 6 bases from V and 4 bases from J; bases unmatched to any gene: 7. CDR1 SEHNR and CDR2 FQNEAQ come from the germline V gene (reference sequence). The CDR3 sequence is 16 residues long. DNA of the CDR3: TGTGCCAGCAGTCGAGTCGGGACAGGGGGCACCGGGGAGCTGTTTTTT. This encodes CASSRVGTGGTGELFF.

V and J are TRBV6-5 and TRBJ2-5, with D perhaps matching TRBD1 (6 bases). CDR1 is MNHEY and CDR2 is SVGAGI in the germline V gene. The CDR3 is 14 amino acids. V was shortened by 2 bases and J by 0 bases, with 7 bases between the two germline ends. The CDR3 DNA is TGTGCCAGCAGTTACGGACAGCACCAAGAGACCCAGTACTTC. Encoded protein: CASSYGQHQETQYF.

V usage is TRBV7-2 and J usage is TRBJ2-5; 12 bases align to TRBD2. Unmatched junction bases numbered 3, after V lost 4 bases and J lost 3 bases. The CDR3 totals 15 residues. Per germline, CDR1 SGHTA and CDR2 FQGNSA. CDR3 amino acids: CASSSRLAGEETQYF. The DNA of the CDR3 is TGTGCCAGCAGCTCTCGACTAGCGGGGGAAGAGACCCAGTACTTC.

The V call is TRBV19, the J call TRBJ2-2; no firm D call. Trimming cost V 7 bases and J 6 bases, with 15 bases left between them. The CDR3 consists of 14 residues. Germline lookup yields CDR1 LNHDA and CDR2 SQIVND (reference sequence). The CDR3 here is CASIRGPTAGELFF. The CDR3 DNA follows: TGTGCCAGTATCCGAGGTCCCACGGCCGGGGAGCTGTTTTTT.

The chain employs TRBV2 and TRBJ1-3; 7 nucleotides match TRBD1. The V segment lost 11 bases and the J segment 1 base; nucleotides outside the gene matches: 8. CDR3 length: 14 residues. Germline-derived CDR1 and CDR2 are SNHLY and FYNNEI. The CDR3 DNA reads TGTGCCGGACGACAGGGCTCATCTGGAAACACCATATATTTT. This codes for CAGRQGSSGNTIYF.